Included here is one TCR beta chain sequence, with context. The antigen remains undetermined. Sequencing targeted TCR beta in T cells from blood (CD8+ and CD4+). An input of about 0.5 to 1 ug of RNA was subjected to reverse transcription using random hexamers. Across 54 Vbeta and 13 Jbeta, TCR beta CDR3 was amplified with immunoSEQ multiplex PCR. MiXCR was run by TCRdb on the immunoSEQ multiplex PCR reads, yielding one entry per CDR3 protein. Counted here are 45,000 to 60,000 distinct CDR3 sequences, over 90% occurring once; the ten biggest clones make up around 0.4%. The data were taken from a study of CD8 T cells in Susac syndrome. The study's findings and limits: The study recognized that the number of individuals in its TCR sequencing and HLA analysis was relatively small.

CDR1 and CDR2 (germline): MNHEY, SMNVEV (reference sequence). With V trimmed by 6 bases and J by 8 bases, 9 bases remained unmatched. The CDR3 covers 14 residues. The clonotype originates from a human donor in good health. The specimen sequenced was CD8+ T cells from PBMCs. The rearrangement links TRBV27 to TRBJ2-1, with TRBD1 identical over 8 bases. CDR3 sequence reads: CASRADRVNDEQFF. CDR3 bases: TGTGCCAGCAGAGCGGACAGGGTTAACGATGAGCAGTTCTTC.